This T cell receptor beta chain was found in a study of cytomegalovirus exposure and HLA in healthy donors. For this clone: Its target is not known.

Study observations and caveats: Presence/absence analyses supposed approximately even sequencing depth among donors. In a later analysis, at a false discovery rate of 0.05, under 20,000 TCR beta sequences matched HLA alleles. In vitro checks showed that a few CMV-associated chains really do target CMV antigens. Follow-up analysis later connected one missense variant in DCLRE1C with trimming of TCR beta V- and J-genes.

The PCR used 60 Vbeta and 13 Jbeta primers. Clones were read by immunoSEQ multiplex PCR, and TCRdb kept only the in-frame ones, dropping some. The sample lists 95,000 to 150,000 clones; about 80% were seen once. The junction had 7 bases not matched to a gene; V was cut back by 10 bases and J by 6 bases. This CDR3 has 13 residues. CDR1 ENHRY and CDR2 SYGVKD come from the germline V gene. The V and J genes are TRBV10-3 and TRBJ2-1, with TRBD2 identical over 9 bases. The sample was PBMCs. The receptor was derived from a man aged 25 to 45 in good health and CMV-seropositive. CDR3 sequence reads: CASETSGVNEQFF. The CDR3, as DNA: TGTGCCAGCGAGACTAGCGGAGTCAATGAGCAGTTCTTC.